The clone carrying this T cell receptor (beta chain) showed up just once. This entry is derived from a study of cytomegalovirus exposure and HLA in healthy donors. Primers included in the PCR were 60 Vbeta and 13 Jbeta primers. The protocol was immunoSEQ multiplex PCR, while the TCRdb copy is restricted to in-frame clones and leaves out a portion. The sample shows almost 200,000 clones, 65% to 80% of them seen only once. The CDR3 sequence is 14 residues long. From germline, CDR1 is MGHRA and CDR2 YSYEKL. The V and J ends lost 5 bases and 8 bases, in that order; junction bases with no gene match: 9. The clonotype was recovered from a woman aged 30 to 39 in good health and CMV-seropositive. The sample taken for sequencing was PBMCs. J is TRBJ2-1 and V is TRBV4-1; the match to TRBD2 covers 7 bases. The CDR3, as DNA: TGCGCCAGCAGCGGACGGACTAGTATCGATGAGCAGTTCTTC. Translated: CASSGRTSIDEQFF.